What follows are 27 T cell receptor beta chains derived from one specimen sequenced in a study of technical replicates of blood from a few donors. Repertoires were generated with immunoSEQ multiplex PCR, while TCRdb's copy carries only in-frame clones and drops some. The profile shows about 61,000 clones, about 96% of them singletons. The sample comprised T cells isolated from PBMCs. The receptors stem from a human donor in good health.

The chain uses TRBV6-6 and TRBJ2-7; D unresolved. V was trimmed by 0 bases and J by 3 bases, leaving 3 bases between them. The germline gives CDR1 MNHNY, CDR2 SVGAGI (reference sequence). The CDR3 consists of 12 residues. The CDR3 coding sequence is TGTGCCAGCAGTTACTCTAGCTACGAGCAGTACTTC. This gives the protein CASSYSSYEQYF.

V is TRBV7-6 and J is TRBJ2-2, with TRBD2 as a possible D gene (5 bases). The CDR3 is made up of 16 amino acids. Per germline, CDR1 SGHVS and CDR2 FNYEAQ. V lost 3 bases, J lost 0 bases, and 11 bases lay in between. The CDR3 region has the DNA TGTGCCAGCAGCTTCTTAGCGAACGCGAACACCGGGGAGCTGTTTTTT. Translation gives CASSFLANANTGELFF.

The chain carries TRBV10-3 and TRBJ1-1; TRBD1 might be the D (5 bases). The V gene lost 11 bases and the J gene lost 1 base, with 11 bases spanning the gap. CDR3 length: 12 amino acids. Per the germline V gene, CDR1 is ENHRY and CDR2 is SYGVKD. CDR3 amino acids: CAARDGNTEAFF. In nucleotides, the CDR3 is TGTGCCGCGCGGGACGGGAACACTGAAGCTTTCTTT.

The V gene is TRBV4-1, the J gene TRBJ1-5, with a tentative D call TRBD1 (5 bases). Germline CDR1 and CDR2: MGHRA and YSYEKL. The CDR3 is 13 amino acids. V dropped 4 bases and J dropped 5 bases, with 9 bases sitting between them. In DNA form, the CDR3 reads TGCGCCAGCAGCCCCCAGACAGATCAGCCCCAGCATTTT. As protein: CASSPQTDQPQHF.

Notes on this clone: A read error may account for a junction end that differs from germline. J is TRBJ2-1 and V is TRBV20-1; tentative D call: TRBD2 (6 bases). CDR1 is DFQATT and CDR2 is SNEGSKA in the germline V gene (reference sequence). The CDR3 length is 11 residues. The CDR3 DNA sequence: TGCAGTTCTAGCGCCTACAATGAGCAGTTCTTC. Protein sequence: CSSSAYNEQFF.

This chain uses TRBV6-6 with TRBJ1-4, with a weak D call TRBD1 (5 bases). The length of the CDR3 is 12 residues. Trimming took off 8 bases at V and 8 bases at J, with 12 bases between the two ends. Germline V CDR1 and CDR2: MNHNY, SVGAGI (reference sequence). Here the CDR3 reads CASRKGLEKLFF. The CDR3 DNA follows: TGTGCCAGCCGGAAGGGGTTGGAAAAACTGTTTTTT.

The V call is TRBV4-1, the J call TRBJ1-6, with a weak D call TRBD1 (5 bases). Trimming pared 4 bases from V and 7 bases from J, leaving 17 bases between. The CDR3 sequence is 16 residues long. Germline CDR1 is MGHRA and CDR2 is YSYEKL. For the CDR3, the DNA is TGCGCCAGCAGCCCTAATCCAGGGTCCCTAAATTCACCCCTCCACTTT. It codes for CASSPNPGSLNSPLHF.

The gene calls are TRBV5-1 and TRBJ2-7; D gene uncertain. This CDR3 is 15 amino acids long. In germline, CDR1 is SGHRS, CDR2 YFSETQ. The V end was cut by 0 bases, the J end by 0 bases, with 10 bases between. CDR3 amino acids: CASSLGTDISYEQYF. The CDR3 DNA sequence: TGCGCCAGCAGCTTGGGAACAGACATCTCCTACGAGCAGTACTTC.

The chain links TRBV10-3 to TRBJ1-5; 10 bases map to TRBD1. After removal of 2 bases from V and 6 bases from J, the junction contained 1 base not matched to a gene. There are 14 residues in the CDR3. In germline, CDR1 is ENHRY, CDR2 SYGVKD. The CDR3 DNA is TGTGCCATCAGTGAGGGGACAGGGGTTCAGCCCCAGCATTTT. Its protein is CAISEGTGVQPQHF.

The CDR3, as DNA: TGTGCCAGCAGCGTAGATGTAGCTAGCTCCTACGAGCAGTACTTC. This translates into CASSVDVASSYEQYF. The chain employs TRBV9 and TRBJ2-7; the D is unclear. This CDR3 contains 15 residues. Trimming pared 0 bases from V and 0 bases from J, leaving 10 bases between. Germline CDR1 and CDR2: SGDLS and YYNGEE.

V is TRBV11-3 and J is TRBJ2-7; D not resolved. The CDR3 has 13 residues. V lost 3 bases to trimming and J lost 0 bases, with 6 bases between them. The germline CDR1 and CDR2 sequences are SGHNT and YENEEA. This CDR3 reads CASSFTGSYEQYF. Written as DNA, the CDR3 is TGTGCCAGCAGCTTCACTGGCTCCTACGAGCAGTACTTC.

The genes are TRBV27 and TRBJ2-1, with D perhaps TRBD2 (6 bases). CDR1 and CDR2 (germline): MNHEY, SMNVEV (reference sequence). Trimming removed 7 bases at V and 4 bases at J, with 14 bases between. The CDR3 contains 14 residues. The CDR3 DNA is TGTGCCAGCAAATGGGCGGGATCATACAATGAGCAGTTCTTC. Its translation is CASKWAGSYNEQFF.

The genes are TRBV27 and TRBJ1-1, with D possibly matching TRBD1 (5 bases). The V gene lost 6 bases and the J gene lost 5 bases, with 10 bases spanning the gap. Germline loops: CDR1 MNHEY, CDR2 SMNVEV (reference sequence). The CDR3 is 12 residues long. CDR3 sequence (DNA): TGTGCCAGCAGCTCAGGGAGGACTGAAGCTTTCTTT. This codes for CASSSGRTEAFF.

The V call is TRBV6-6, the J call TRBJ1-1; possible D gene TRBD1, 5 bases. V lost 8 bases and J 5 bases, leaving 18 bases between the germline ends. This CDR3 contains 14 residues. Germline V lookup: CDR1 MNHNY, CDR2 SVGAGI (reference sequence). This CDR3 reads CASEPPWGDTEAFF. CDR3 bases: TGTGCCAGCGAACCCCCGTGGGGGGATACTGAAGCTTTCTTT.

The gene calls are TRBV5-1 and TRBJ2-1, with TRBD2 matching 8 bases. V gave up 6 bases and J gave up 9 bases; unmatched junction bases: 11. The CDR3 has 14 residues. Germline V gene data show CDR1 as SGHRS and CDR2 as YFSETQ. The CDR3 sequence is CASTQPGLEGEQFF. In DNA, the CDR3 is TGCGCCAGCACGCAGCCGGGACTAGAGGGTGAGCAGTTCTTC.

This sequence joins TRBV14 and TRBJ1-2; possible D gene TRBD1, 5 bases. The germline CDR1 and CDR2 sequences are SGHDN and FVKESK. V was cut by 3 bases and J by 3 bases, with 14 bases left in between. The CDR3 loop spans 15 amino acids. CDR3 sequence: CASSHGEKGYYGYTF. Written as DNA, the CDR3 is TGTGCCAGCAGCCACGGTGAAAAGGGGTACTATGGCTACACCTTC.

The V and J genes are TRBV15 and TRBJ1-5, with D hard to call. This CDR3 is 13 amino acids long. Trimming stripped 0 bases from V and 6 bases from J, with 6 bases between. Germline V gene data show CDR1 as LNHNV and CDR2 as YYDKDF (reference sequence). The CDR3 region has the DNA TGTGCCACCAGCAGAGATCCCGGTCAGCCCCAGCATTTT. Amino acids: CATSRDPGQPQHF.

The genes are TRBV15 and TRBJ2-5, with 10 bases lining up with TRBD1. The CDR3 runs 16 residues. J was trimmed by 3 bases and V by 1 base; bases with no gene match: 5. Germline assignment: CDR1 LNHNV and CDR2 YYDKDF (reference sequence). The CDR3 DNA reads as TGTGCCACCAGCAGAGGGGGGACAGGGGCAAAAGAGACCCAGTACTTC. As protein: CATSRGGTGAKETQYF. Full variable domain (missing parts from reference TRBV15 and TRBJ2-5): DAMVIQNPRYQVTQFGKPVTLSCSQTLNHNVMYWYQQKSSQAPKLLFHYYDKDFNNEADTPDNFQSRRPNTSFCFLDIRSPGLGDTAMYLCATSRGGTGAKETQYFGPGTRLLVL.

The chain has TRBV19 and TRBJ2-4; 7 positions agree with TRBD1. Germline V CDR1 and CDR2: LNHDA, SQIVND (reference sequence). V dropped 6 bases and J dropped 0; count of bases not matched to a gene: 11. The CDR3 is 17 amino acids. The CDR3 sequence: CASSKTGTVLAKNIQYF. CDR3 bases: TGTGCCAGTAGCAAAACTGGGACAGTTCTAGCCAAAAACATTCAGTACTTC.

The chain is built from TRBV4-1 and TRBJ2-7, with D possibly matching TRBD1 (5 bases). Germline V gene sequence: CDR1 MGHRA, CDR2 YSYEKL. This CDR3 contains 14 residues. Trimming took off 5 bases at V and 1 base at J, with 12 bases between the two ends. This CDR3 is CASSSMTASYEQYF. CDR3 sequence (DNA): TGCGCCAGCAGCTCCATGACAGCTTCCTACGAGCAGTACTTC.

This clone showed up just once. V usage is TRBV9 and J usage is TRBJ2-7; possibly TRBD1 for D (5 bases). The CDR3 runs 15 residues. CDR1 and CDR2 (germline): SGDLS, YYNGEE. V gave up 4 bases and J gave up 5 bases, with 19 bases separating them. CDR3 coding DNA: TGTGCCAGCAGCTCACAAGGCCGACAGAGAGACGAGCAGTACTTC. Protein product: CASSSQGRQRDEQYF.

CDR3 sequence: CASSLAAVTDTQYF. DNA of the CDR3: TGCGCCAGCAGCTTGGCCGCGGTAACAGATACGCAGTATTTT. The rearrangement uses TRBV5-1 and TRBJ2-3; D gene unclear. CDR3 length: 14 residues. The V end was cut by 0 bases, the J end by 3 bases, with 8 bases between. Germline-derived CDR1 and CDR2 are SGHRS and YFSETQ.

This clone occurred once. The genes are TRBV9 and TRBJ2-6; a possible D gene is TRBD1 (5 bases). The CDR3 length is 17 residues. Germline lookup yields CDR1 SGDLS and CDR2 YYNGEE. The V end lost 0 bases, the J end lost 0 bases, and 10 bases lay between the germline ends. As DNA, the CDR3 is TGTGCCAGCAGCGTAGGGGGCCCCCTCTCTGGGGCCAACGTCCTGACTTTC. Translation gives CASSVGGPLSGANVLTF.

V is TRBV19 and J is TRBJ1-5; D is uncertain. Between the trimmed V and J ends, which lost 3 bases and 1 base, there was a span of 10 bases. From germline, CDR1 is LNHDA and CDR2 SQIVND (reference sequence). This CDR3 contains 15 residues. The CDR3 DNA sequence: TGTGCCAGTAGTATCGTGCTAGACAGCAATCAGCCCCAGCATTTT. This codes for CASSIVLDSNQPQHF.

The V and J genes are TRBV4-2 and TRBJ1-5, with D perhaps matching TRBD1 (5 bases). The V gene lost 0 bases and the J gene lost 11 bases, with 14 bases spanning the gap. The germline gives CDR1 LGHNA, CDR2 YNFKEQ. This CDR3 has 14 residues. In DNA, the CDR3 is TGTGCCAGCAGCCAAGAGGCGGGGGTCATGACCCAGCATTTT. It is translated as CASSQEAGVMTQHF.

This clone appeared a single time. This chain uses TRBV30 with TRBJ1-1; D remains ambiguous. CDR1 GTSNPN and CDR2 SVGIG come from the germline V gene (reference sequence). V was cut by 2 bases and J by 0 bases, with 10 bases left in between. This CDR3 comprises 14 residues. The CDR3: CAWSLLDLNTEAFF. The CDR3 DNA follows: TGTGCCTGGAGTTTATTGGACTTGAACACTGAAGCTTTCTTT.

V is TRBV2 and J is TRBJ1-2, with TRBD1 matching 7 bases. CDR1 is SNHLY and CDR2 is FYNNEI in the germline V gene. V trimming: 8 bases; J trimming: 3 bases; junction bases outside the gene matches: 9. The CDR3 has 14 amino acids. CDR3 nucleotides: TGTGCCAGCGACGGGCAGGGGGTGTACTATGGCTACACCTTC. Its translation is CASDGQGVYYGYTF.